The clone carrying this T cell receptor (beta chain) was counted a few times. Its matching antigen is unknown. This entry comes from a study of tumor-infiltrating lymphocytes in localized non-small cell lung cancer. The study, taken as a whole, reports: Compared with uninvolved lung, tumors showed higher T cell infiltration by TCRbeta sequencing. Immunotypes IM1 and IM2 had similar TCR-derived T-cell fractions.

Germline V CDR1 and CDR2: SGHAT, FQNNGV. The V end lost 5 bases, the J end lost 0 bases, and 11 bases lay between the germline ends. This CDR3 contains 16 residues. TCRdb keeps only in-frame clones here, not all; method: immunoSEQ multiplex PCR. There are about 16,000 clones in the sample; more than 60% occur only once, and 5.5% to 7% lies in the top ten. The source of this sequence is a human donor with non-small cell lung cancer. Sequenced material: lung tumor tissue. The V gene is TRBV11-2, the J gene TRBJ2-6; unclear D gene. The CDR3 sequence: CASSTHINSGANVLTF. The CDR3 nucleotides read TGTGCCAGCAGCACGCACATCAACTCTGGGGCCAACGTCCTGACTTTC.